This T cell receptor (beta chain) was sequenced in a study of blood T cells in healthy people across ages. This CDR3 has 12 amino acids. V lost 5 bases, J lost 4 bases, and 8 bases lay in between. A second PCR of about 7 to 11 cycles used a sample-barcoded 5' primer and a J-beta primer mix. One entry per CDR3 protein, called by TCRdb with MiXCR from the 5' RACE reads. The sample lists a few hundred thousand distinct CDR3 sequences, about 26% seen once, with about 18% in the top ten. The chain employs TRBV12-3 or TRBV12-4 and TRBJ1-2; no clear D gene. Sequenced input: blood. The receptor comes from a woman aged 70-85 years in good health. The CDR3 coding sequence is TGTGCCAGCAGTCGAGTCGGCTATGGCTACACCTTC. This sequence encodes CASSRVGYGYTF.